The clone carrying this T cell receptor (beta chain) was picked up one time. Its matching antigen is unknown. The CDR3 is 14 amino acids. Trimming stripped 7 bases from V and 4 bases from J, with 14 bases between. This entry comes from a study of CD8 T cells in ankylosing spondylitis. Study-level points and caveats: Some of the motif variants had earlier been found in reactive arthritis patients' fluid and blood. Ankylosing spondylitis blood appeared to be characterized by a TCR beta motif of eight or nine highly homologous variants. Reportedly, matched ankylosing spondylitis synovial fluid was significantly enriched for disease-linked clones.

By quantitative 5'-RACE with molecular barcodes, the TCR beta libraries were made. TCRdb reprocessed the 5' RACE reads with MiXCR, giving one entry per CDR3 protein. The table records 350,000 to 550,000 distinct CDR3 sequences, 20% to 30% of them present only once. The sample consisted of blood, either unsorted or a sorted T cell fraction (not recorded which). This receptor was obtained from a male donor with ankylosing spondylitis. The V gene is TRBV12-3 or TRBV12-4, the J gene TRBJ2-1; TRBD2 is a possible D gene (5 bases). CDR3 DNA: TGTGCCAGCACCCCTGGGATAGCGTACAATGAGCAGTTCTTC. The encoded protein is CASTPGIAYNEQFF.